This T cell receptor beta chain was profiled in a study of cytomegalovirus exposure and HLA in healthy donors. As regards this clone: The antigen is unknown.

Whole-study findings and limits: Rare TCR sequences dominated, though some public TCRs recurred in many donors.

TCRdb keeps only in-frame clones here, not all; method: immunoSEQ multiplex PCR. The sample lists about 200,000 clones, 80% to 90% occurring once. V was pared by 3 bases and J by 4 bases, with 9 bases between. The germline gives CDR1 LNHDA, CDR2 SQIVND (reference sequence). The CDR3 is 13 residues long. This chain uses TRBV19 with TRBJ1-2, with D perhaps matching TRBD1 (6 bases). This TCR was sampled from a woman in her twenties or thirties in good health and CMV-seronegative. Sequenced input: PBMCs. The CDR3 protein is CASSIKDSYGYTF. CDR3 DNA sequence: TGTGCCAGTAGTATCAAGGACAGCTATGGCTACACCTTC.